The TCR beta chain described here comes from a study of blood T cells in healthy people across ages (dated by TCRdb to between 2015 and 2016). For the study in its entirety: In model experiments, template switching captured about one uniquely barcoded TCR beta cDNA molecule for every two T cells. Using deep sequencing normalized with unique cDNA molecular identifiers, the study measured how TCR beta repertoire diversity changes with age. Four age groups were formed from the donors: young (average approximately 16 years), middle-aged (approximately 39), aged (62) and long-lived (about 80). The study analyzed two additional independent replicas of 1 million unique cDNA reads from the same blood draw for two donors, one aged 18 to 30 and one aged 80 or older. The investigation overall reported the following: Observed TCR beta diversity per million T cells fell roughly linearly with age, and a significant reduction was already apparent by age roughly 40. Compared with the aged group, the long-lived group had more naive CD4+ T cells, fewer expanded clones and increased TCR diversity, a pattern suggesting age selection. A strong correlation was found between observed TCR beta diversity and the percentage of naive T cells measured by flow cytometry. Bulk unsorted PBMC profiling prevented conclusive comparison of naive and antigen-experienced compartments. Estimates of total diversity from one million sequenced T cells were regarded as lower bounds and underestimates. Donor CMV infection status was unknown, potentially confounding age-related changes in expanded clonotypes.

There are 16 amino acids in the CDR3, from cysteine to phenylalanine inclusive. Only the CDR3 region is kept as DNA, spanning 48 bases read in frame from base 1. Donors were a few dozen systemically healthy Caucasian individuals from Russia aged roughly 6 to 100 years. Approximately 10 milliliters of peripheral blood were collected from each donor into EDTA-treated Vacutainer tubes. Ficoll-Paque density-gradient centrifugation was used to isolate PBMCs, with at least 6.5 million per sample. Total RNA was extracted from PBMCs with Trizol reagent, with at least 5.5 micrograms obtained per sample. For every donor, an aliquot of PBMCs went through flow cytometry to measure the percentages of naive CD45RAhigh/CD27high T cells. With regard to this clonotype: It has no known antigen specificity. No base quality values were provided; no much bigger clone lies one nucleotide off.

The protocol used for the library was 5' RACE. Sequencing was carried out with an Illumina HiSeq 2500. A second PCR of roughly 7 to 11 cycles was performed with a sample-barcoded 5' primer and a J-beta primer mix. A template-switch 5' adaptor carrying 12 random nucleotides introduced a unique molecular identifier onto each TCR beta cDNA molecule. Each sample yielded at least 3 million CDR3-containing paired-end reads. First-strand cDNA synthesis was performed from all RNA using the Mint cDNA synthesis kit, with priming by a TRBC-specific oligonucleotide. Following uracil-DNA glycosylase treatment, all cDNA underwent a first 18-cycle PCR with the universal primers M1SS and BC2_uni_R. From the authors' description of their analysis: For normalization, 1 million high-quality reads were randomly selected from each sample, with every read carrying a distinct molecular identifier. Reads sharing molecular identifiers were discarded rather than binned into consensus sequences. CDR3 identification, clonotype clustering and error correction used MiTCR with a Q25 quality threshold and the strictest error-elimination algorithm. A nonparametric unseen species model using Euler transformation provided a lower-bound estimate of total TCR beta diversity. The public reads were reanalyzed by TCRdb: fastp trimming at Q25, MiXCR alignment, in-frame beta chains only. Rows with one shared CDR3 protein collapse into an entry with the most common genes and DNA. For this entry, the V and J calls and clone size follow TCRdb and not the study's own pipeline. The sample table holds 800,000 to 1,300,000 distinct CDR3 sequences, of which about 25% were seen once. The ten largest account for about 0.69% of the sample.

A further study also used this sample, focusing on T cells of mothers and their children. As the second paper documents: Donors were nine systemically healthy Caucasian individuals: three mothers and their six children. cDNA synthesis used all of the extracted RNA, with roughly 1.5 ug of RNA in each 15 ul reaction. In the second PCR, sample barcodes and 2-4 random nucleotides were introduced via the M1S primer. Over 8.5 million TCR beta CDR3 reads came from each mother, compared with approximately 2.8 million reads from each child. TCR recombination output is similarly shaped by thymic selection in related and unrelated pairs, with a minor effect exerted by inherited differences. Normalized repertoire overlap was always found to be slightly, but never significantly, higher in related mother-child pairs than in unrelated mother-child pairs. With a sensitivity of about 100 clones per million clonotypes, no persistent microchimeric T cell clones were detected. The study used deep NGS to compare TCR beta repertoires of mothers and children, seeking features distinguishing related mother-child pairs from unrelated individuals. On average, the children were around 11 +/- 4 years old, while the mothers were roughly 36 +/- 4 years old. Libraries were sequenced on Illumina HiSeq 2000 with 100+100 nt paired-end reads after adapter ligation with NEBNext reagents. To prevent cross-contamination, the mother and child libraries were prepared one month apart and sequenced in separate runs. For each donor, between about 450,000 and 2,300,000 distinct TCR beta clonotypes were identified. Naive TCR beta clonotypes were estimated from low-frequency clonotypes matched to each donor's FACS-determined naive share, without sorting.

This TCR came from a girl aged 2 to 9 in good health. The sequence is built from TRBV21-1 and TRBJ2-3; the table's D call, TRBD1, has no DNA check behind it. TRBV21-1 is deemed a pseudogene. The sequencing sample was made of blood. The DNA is TGTGCCAGCAGCTCCCGGAGGACCTTGGGCACAGATACGCAGTATTTT. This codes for CASSSRRTLGTDTQYF.